This T cell receptor (beta chain) was recovered during a study of PD-1 blockade in classical Hodgkin lymphoma (dated by TCRdb to about 2020). Some background on the complete study: Nivolumab dosing was 3 mg/kg intravenously every 2 weeks, continuing until either disease progression or unacceptable toxicity. To define a peripheral blood immune signature of response to PD-1 blockade in classical Hodgkin lymphoma, the study combined TCR beta sequencing with CyTOF.

What the study reported, not specific to this receptor: Baseline TCR diversity was reported as lower in newly diagnosed patients than in healthy donors, and lower still in relapsed/refractory patients. A significant rise by C4D1 was seen in CD4+ but not CD8+ TCR diversity (p=0.0027 vs p=0.16), with the rise being most apparent in complete responders (p=0.02). Among trial patients, those achieving complete response had baseline diversity similar to that of newly diagnosed patients, while diversity was significantly lower in partial responders and progressors. Only a single clinical trial cohort was studied, and what caused the repertoire differences, possibly disease activity or prior therapy, remained undefined. Patients starting nivolumab less than 1 year after ASCT had lower diversity and were excluded from later analyses to avoid confounding by immune reconstitution.

CDR3 length: 14 amino acids, cysteine to phenylalanine. Just CDR3 DNA is preserved here, 42 bases in frame from base 1. The germline V gene specifies MRHNA as CDR1 and SNTAGT as CDR2. V is trimmed back by 0 bases and J by 9 bases, and the junction contains 5 bases that no gene match accounts for. The Qiagen DNeasy kit was used to extract genomic DNA both from unsorted PBMCs and from the negatively selected CD4+ and CD8+ fractions. TCR beta CDR3 regions were amplified by immunoSEQ multiplex PCR using primers annealing to V and J segments. A synthetic immune receptor repertoire was used to minimize amplification bias, and remaining bias was computationally removed after sequencing. Per the original workflow: Custom Python scripts were used to quantify repertoire diversity as the Shannon entropy index. Unsorted, CD4+ and CD8+ repertoires were examined separately, except in combined analyses, for which CD4+ and CD8+ sequences were merged in silico. Clonal expansion was defined as a frequency increase of at least 2-fold after treatment compared with C1D1, and clones undetected at baseline were assigned a pseudocount of 0.5. Clones with 0 or 1 copy at C1D1 were defined as singleton clones, while clones with 2 or more copies were defined as non-singleton clones. Clones expanded in unsorted samples were labelled as CD4+, CD8+ or unknown by matching protein sequences in sorted samples from the same patient. Wilcoxon tests on paired samples were used to test changes in diversity from C1D1 to C4D1. The table comes from immuneACCESS by way of TCRdb, which keeps in-frame sequences with V and J called. Part of the clones is missing from these tables; in studies checked, under half for an unresolved V gene and the rest for unknown reasons. The DNA gave D and trimming, while V, J and clone size come from that table. Here the sample has approximately 41,000 clones; approximately 90% occur a single time. More than 5.5% of the sample lies in the top ten.

As for this clone: Its antigen remains undetermined. Per-nucleotide qualities are absent, and no much larger clonotype sits a single base away.

The time point tag for this specimen amounts to: cycle 2 day 1 (C2D1) of nivolumab. All trial patients had relapsed after autologous stem cell transplantation, with cohorts A, B and C differing in prior brentuximab vedotin exposure. The trial cohort comprised roughly 50 patients with relapsed/refractory classical Hodgkin lymphoma whose best overall responses were complete response, partial response or progressive disease. Single-agent nivolumab was administered to trial patients in the multi-cohort phase II CheckMate 205 trial. An independent review committee assessed best overall response by applying the 2007 International Working Group response criteria. PBMCs from the trial were collected at three points: immediately before nivolumab initiation (C1D1), and during therapy at cycle 2 day 1 and cycle 4 day 1. Peripheral blood was collected in 8 mL Vacutainer Cell Preparation Tubes, from which PBMCs were isolated by centrifugation and then cryopreserved.

This receptor was obtained from a human donor with classical Hodgkin lymphoma. The material sequenced was peripheral blood mononuclear cells (PBMCs), taken before the second cycle of nivolumab. The chain links TRBV6-4 with TRBJ2-1; TRBD2 lines up with 7 middle nucleotides. The DNA is as follows: TGTGCCAGCAGTGACTCCGCGGGAGTAGGTGAGCAGTTCTTC. It is translated as CASSDSAGVGEQFF.